This TCR beta chain is drawn from a study of blood T cell repertoires in COVID-19. Study at large: Some COVID-19 samples were acute and others convalescent; all came from the United States, Italy and Spain. The cDNA or gDNA used as material had been derived from T cells, B-cell-depleted T cells, or PBMCs.

Original handling: From reference gene primer amplification, estimates of nucleated cell counts were derived. The repertoire was sequenced with immunoSEQ multiplex PCR; TCRdb's copy has only in-frame clones and lacks some. V and J calls plus clone size are reproduced from that table; the DNA served to infer D and trimming. The repertoire consists of roughly 110,000 clones, with about 85% occurring once and the leading ten covering 3% to 3.5%. This CDR3 spans 15 amino acids. Trimming at V came to 6 bases and at J to 5 bases, leaving 7 bases not matched to a gene. CDR1 is LNHDA, CDR2 SQIVND, per germline (reference sequence).

Sequencing was carried out using peripheral blood. The source of this sequence is a man between 40 and 49 years old with acute or convalescent COVID-19. The gene calls are TRBV19 and TRBJ2-2; TRBD2 matches at 9 bases. The CDR3 region is CASRTGAGGTGELFF. CDR3 in DNA: TGTGCCAGTAGGACAGGAGCGGGGGGTACCGGGGAGCTGTTTTTT.